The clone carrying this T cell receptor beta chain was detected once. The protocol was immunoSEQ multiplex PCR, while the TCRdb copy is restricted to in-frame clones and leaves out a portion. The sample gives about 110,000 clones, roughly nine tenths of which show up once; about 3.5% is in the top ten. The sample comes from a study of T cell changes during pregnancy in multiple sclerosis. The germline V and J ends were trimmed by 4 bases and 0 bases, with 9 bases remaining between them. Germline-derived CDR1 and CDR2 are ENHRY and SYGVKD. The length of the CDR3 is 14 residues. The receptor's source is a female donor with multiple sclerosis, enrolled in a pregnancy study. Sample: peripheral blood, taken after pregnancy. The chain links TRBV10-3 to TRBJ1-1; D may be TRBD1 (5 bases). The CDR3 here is CAISGTLMNTEAFF. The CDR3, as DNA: TGTGCCATCAGTGGGACACTCATGAACACTGAAGCTTTCTTT.